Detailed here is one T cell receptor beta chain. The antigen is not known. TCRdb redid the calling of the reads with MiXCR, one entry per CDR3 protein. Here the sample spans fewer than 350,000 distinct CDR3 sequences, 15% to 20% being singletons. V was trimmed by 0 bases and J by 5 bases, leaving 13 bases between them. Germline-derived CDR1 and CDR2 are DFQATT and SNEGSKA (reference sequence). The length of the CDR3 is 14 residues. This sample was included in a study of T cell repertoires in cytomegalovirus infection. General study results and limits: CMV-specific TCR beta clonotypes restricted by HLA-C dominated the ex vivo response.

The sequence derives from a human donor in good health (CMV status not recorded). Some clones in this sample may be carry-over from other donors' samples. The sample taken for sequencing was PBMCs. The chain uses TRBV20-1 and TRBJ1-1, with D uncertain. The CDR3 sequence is CSARDHLPVTEAFF. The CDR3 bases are TGCAGTGCTAGAGATCATTTACCGGTTACTGAAGCTTTCTTT.